This passage covers 20 T cell receptor beta chains from one sample sequenced in a study of T cells after yellow fever vaccination. One entry per CDR3 protein, called by TCRdb with MiXCR from the 5' RACE reads. Altogether just over 250,000 distinct CDR3 sequences are present, approximately 5.2% being singletons, with the ten largest covering more than 3%. Sequenced here: CD4+ T cells sorted from PBMCs, sampled on the day of the yellow fever booster vaccination. Every receptor here comes from a man aged 18 to 29 who received the YFV17D yellow fever vaccine.

V gene TRBV6-1 combines with J gene TRBJ2-5, with D perhaps matching TRBD1 (5 bases). CDR3 length: 13 residues. CDR1 and CDR2 from the germline V gene are MNHNS and SASEGT. Trimming shortened V by 5 bases and J by 5 bases, and 12 bases separated the two germline ends. The CDR3 DNA reads as TGTGCCAGCAGTAGTATGGGGCGGGAGACCCAGTACTTC. Translation: CASSSMGRETQYF.

This chain joins TRBV5-1 and TRBJ2-7; no clear D. Germline V gene lookup returns CDR1 SGHRS and CDR2 YFSETQ. The CDR3 is 14 amino acids. V gave up 4 bases and J gave up 2 bases, with 13 bases separating them. The CDR3, as DNA: TGCGCCAGCAGCGCCTCCGGCAGGACCTACGAGCAGTACGTC. Its translation is CASSASGRTYEQYV.

This clonotype came up a few times. This rearrangement joins TRBV7-2 to TRBJ2-5, with D possibly matching TRBD1 (5 bases). V was cut by 1 base and J by 7 bases, with 13 bases left in between. Germline V gene data show CDR1 as SGHTA and CDR2 as FQGNSA. The length of the CDR3 is 14 residues. In nucleotides, the CDR3 is TGTGCCAGCAGCTTAGTTTCACAGGATGGGACCCAGTACTTC. As protein: CASSLVSQDGTQYF.

This clonotype was seen at least ten times. The V call is TRBV7-2, the J call TRBJ1-5; D is undetermined. V lost 0 bases, J lost 1 base, and 4 bases lay in between. CDR1 and CDR2 from the germline V gene are SGHTA and FQGNSA. CDR3 length equals 14 residues. CDR3 bases: TGTGCCAGCAGCTTAGCCCCCAGCAATCAGCCCCAGCATTTT. Protein: CASSLAPSNQPQHF.

This clonotype was counted at least ten times. The genes are TRBV4-1 and TRBJ1-2; unclear D gene. CDR3 size: 19 residues. CDR1 is MGHRA, CDR2 YSYEKL, per germline. V dropped 1 base and J dropped 8 bases, with 29 bases sitting between them. In DNA, the CDR3 is TGCGCCAGCAGCCAAGTCTTCCCTTTGTTCGGGAATATCGGTGCGGGCTACACCTTC. Encoded protein: CASSQVFPLFGNIGAGYTF.

This clonotype appeared many times. The rearrangement links TRBV12-3 or TRBV12-4 to TRBJ1-4, with 8 bases that match TRBD1. CDR3 size: 15 residues. After removal of 4 bases from V and 7 bases from J, the junction contained 8 bases not matched to a gene. The CDR3 sequence is CASSYQGAGSEKLFF. The CDR3 nucleotides are TGTGCCAGCAGTTACCAGGGGGCAGGGTCTGAAAAACTGTTTTTT.

This clonotype occurred many times. The DNA for the CDR3 is TGTGCCAGCAGCTTACAGGGTCCATTCTCCGGGGAGCTGTTTTTT. Its protein is CASSLQGPFSGELFF. This rearrangement joins TRBV7-2 to TRBJ2-2, with TRBD1 as a possible D gene (5 bases). Germline CDR1 reads SGHTA; CDR2 reads FQGNSA. CDR3 length: 15 amino acids. The V and J ends lost 2 bases and 6 bases respectively, with 13 bases between them.

This clonotype has at least ten counts. The rearrangement joins TRBV20-1 to TRBJ2-3, with D unclear. V was cut by 2 bases and J by 0 bases, with 0 bases left in between. The germline CDR1 and CDR2 sequences are DFQATT and SNEGSKA (reference sequence). This CDR3 spans 11 amino acids. CDR3 in DNA: TGCAGTGCTAGAAGCACAGATACGCAGTATTTT. Translated: CSARSTDTQYF.

The sample holds many counts of this clonotype. The chain couples TRBV4-2 to TRBJ2-7, with D perhaps TRBD1 (5 bases). This CDR3 region has 15 residues. Looked up from germline, CDR1 is LGHNA and CDR2 is YNFKEQ. Between the trimmed V and J ends, which lost 0 bases and 5 bases, there was a span of 14 bases. CDR3 in amino acids: CASSQDMQGRNEQYV. The CDR3 DNA reads TGTGCCAGCAGCCAAGATATGCAGGGTCGGAACGAGCAGTACGTC.

This clonotype appeared a few times. This rearrangement joins TRBV24-1 to TRBJ1-2; D is uncertain. Germline V gene data show CDR1 as KGHDR and CDR2 as SFDVKD. The CDR3 covers 15 residues. V was cut by 2 bases and J by 3 bases, with 12 bases left in between. This chain's CDR3 is CATSDWTGADYGYTF. CDR3 coding DNA: TGTGCCACCAGTGATTGGACGGGAGCGGACTATGGCTACACCTTC.

This clonotype was counted only a few times. CDR3 loop: CASSLAPGQGITEAFF. The CDR3 nucleotides are TGTGCCAGCAGTTTGGCCCCGGGACAGGGAATAACTGAAGCTTTCTTT. The V call is TRBV28, the J call TRBJ1-1; 9 positions agree with TRBD1. The germline gives CDR1 MDHEN, CDR2 SYDVKM. The CDR3 totals 16 residues. The J segment lost 5 bases and the V segment lost 3 bases, leaving 10 bases of the junction unmatched. Full variable domain (missing parts from reference TRBV28 and TRBJ1-1): DVKVTQSSRYLVKRTGEKVFLECVQDMDHENMFWYRQDPGLGLRLIYFSYDVKMKEKGDIPEGYSVSREKKERFSLILESASTNQTSMYLCASSLAPGQGITEAFFGQGTRLTVV.

This clonotype was observed a few times. The V and J genes are TRBV18 and TRBJ2-1; 7 bases line up with TRBD2. This CDR3 has 15 residues. Trimming at V came to 5 bases and at J to 3 bases, leaving 7 bases not matched to a gene. CDR1 is KGHSH and CDR2 is LQKENI in the germline V gene. The CDR3 loop is CASSTTLAIYNEQFF. CDR3 in DNA: TGTGCCAGCTCAACCACACTAGCGATCTACAATGAGCAGTTCTTC.

The gene calls are TRBV6-5 and TRBJ2-7, with D perhaps TRBD1 or TRBD2 (7 bases each). The CDR3 is 14 residues long. Germline-derived CDR1 and CDR2 are MNHEY and SVGAGI. Trimming cost V 6 bases and J 4 bases, with 16 bases left between them. This chain's CDR3 is CASSRQGGDYEQYF. The CDR3 coding sequence is TGTGCCAGCAGCCGCCAGGGGGGGGATTACGAGCAGTACTTC.

The chain carries TRBV3-1 and TRBJ2-5, with TRBD2 matching over 8 bases. The CDR3 length is 16 residues. J lost 5 bases, V lost 4 bases, and 12 bases had no gene match. Per germline, CDR1 LGHDT and CDR2 YNNKEL (reference sequence). The chain's CDR3 is CASSLFGRGAGETQYF. CDR3 nucleotides: TGTGCCAGCAGCCTGTTTGGGCGGGGGGCCGGGGAGACCCAGTACTTC.

The table lists this clonotype with many counts. This chain links TRBV7-3 with TRBJ1-1; 7 bases align to TRBD1. The CDR3 contains 13 residues. Unmatched junction bases numbered 4, after V lost 1 base and J lost 8 bases. CDR1 is SGHTA and CDR2 is FQGTGA in the germline V gene. For the CDR3, the DNA is TGTGCCAGCAGCTTAATGGCAGGGGGAGAAGCTTTCTTT. It translates to CASSLMAGGEAFF. Full variable domain (missing parts from reference TRBV7-3 and TRBJ1-1): GAGVSQTPSNKVTEKGKYVELRCDPISGHTALYWYRQSLGQGPEFLIYFQGTGAADDSGLPNDRFFAVRPEGSVSTLKIQRTERGDSAVYLCASSLMAGGEAFFGQGTRLTVV.

The chain links TRBV5-1 to TRBJ2-1; 12 nucleotides agree with TRBD2. The CDR3 sequence is 16 residues long. V lost 6 bases, J lost 3 bases, and 7 bases stayed unmatched. Germline V gives CDR1 SGHRS, CDR2 YFSETQ. CDR3 in amino acids: CASTWGLAGFYNEQFF. CDR3 sequence (DNA): TGCGCCAGCACCTGGGGACTAGCGGGTTTCTACAATGAGCAGTTCTTC.

V is TRBV20-1 and J is TRBJ2-7; D might be TRBD1 or TRBD2, each matching 6 bases. CDR3 size: 13 residues. V shed 6 bases and J shed 4 bases, with 16 bases lying between them. CDR1 is DFQATT and CDR2 is SNEGSKA in the germline V gene (reference sequence). The CDR3 is CSAKAGGRYEQYV. The CDR3 DNA reads as TGCAGTGCCAAGGCCGGGGGCCGTTACGAGCAGTACGTC.

The V call is TRBV29-1, the J call TRBJ1-1; possibly TRBD1 for D (5 bases). V dropped 2 bases and J dropped 1 base, with 17 bases sitting between them. This CDR3 has 16 amino acids. Germline V gene lookup returns CDR1 SQVTM and CDR2 ANQGSEA. CDR3 residues: CSVESWGGVTNTEAFF. CDR3 sequence (DNA): TGCAGCGTTGAATCGTGGGGGGGGGTAACGAACACTGAAGCTTTCTTT.

The rearrangement joins TRBV10-3 to TRBJ2-5, with D tentatively TRBD1 (6 bases). V was pared by 4 bases and J by 3 bases, with 15 bases between. The CDR3 is 15 residues long. CDR1 is ENHRY and CDR2 is SYGVKD in the germline V gene. CDR3 amino acids: CAISGSTRQEETQYF. The CDR3 nucleotides are TGTGCCATCAGTGGATCCACGAGACAGGAAGAGACCCAGTACTTC.

This clonotype has a handful of counts. This chain uses TRBV7-8 with TRBJ1-2; 8 nucleotides align to TRBD1. Germline V CDR1 and CDR2: SGHVS, FQNEAQ. After removal of 5 bases from V and 0 bases from J, the junction contained 2 bases not matched to a gene. The CDR3 has 14 residues. CDR3 nucleotide sequence: TGTGCCAGCAGCAAGGACAGGGCTAACTATGGCTACACCTTC. This translates into CASSKDRANYGYTF.